This TCR beta chain was obtained from a study of cytomegalovirus exposure and HLA in healthy donors. Sampled while nominally healthy, donors likely had unrecorded immune exposures. Study-level results: Investigators reported over 150 TCR beta chains as tied to cytomegalovirus. Common viral pathogens seemed, in a later analysis, to connect with several of the most significant clusters. A further, later analysis showed that HLA-associated TCR beta chains (compared with equally common others) were more clonally expanded.

J lost 4 bases, V lost 4 bases, and 8 bases had no gene match. Germline assignment: CDR1 LNHDA and CDR2 SQIVND (reference sequence). The CDR3 sequence is 15 residues long. Both 60 Vbeta primers and 13 Jbeta primers went into the PCR. Clones were sequenced by immunoSEQ multiplex PCR, and TCRdb holds only the in-frame ones, with some missing. The table has roughly 300,000 clones, more than 80% seen once. A note on this clone: As yet, its antigen is unknown.

The rearrangement uses TRBV19 and TRBJ2-7, with 9 bases lining up with TRBD1. Input material: PBMCs. The source of this sequence is a middle-aged man in good health and CMV-seropositive. The CDR3 is CASSSGQGLFYEQYF. The CDR3 DNA follows: TGTGCCAGTAGTAGCGGACAGGGGTTATTTTACGAGCAGTACTTC.